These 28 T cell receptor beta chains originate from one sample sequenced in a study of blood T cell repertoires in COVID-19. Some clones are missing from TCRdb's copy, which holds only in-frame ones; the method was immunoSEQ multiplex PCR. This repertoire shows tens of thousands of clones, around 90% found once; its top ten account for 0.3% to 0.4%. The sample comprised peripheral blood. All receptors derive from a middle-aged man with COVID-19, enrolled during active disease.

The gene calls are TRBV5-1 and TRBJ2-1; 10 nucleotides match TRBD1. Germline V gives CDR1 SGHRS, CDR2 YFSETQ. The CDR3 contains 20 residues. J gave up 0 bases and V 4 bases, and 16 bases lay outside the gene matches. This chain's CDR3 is CASSHPRQGARTSSYNEQFF. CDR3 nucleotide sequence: TGCGCCAGCAGCCATCCTCGACAGGGGGCAAGGACTAGCTCCTACAATGAGCAGTTCTTC.

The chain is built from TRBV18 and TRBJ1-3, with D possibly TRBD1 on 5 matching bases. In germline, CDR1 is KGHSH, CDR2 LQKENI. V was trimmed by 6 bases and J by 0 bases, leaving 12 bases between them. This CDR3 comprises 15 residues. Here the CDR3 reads CASSPTVSSGNTIYF. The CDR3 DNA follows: TGTGCCAGCTCCCCGACAGTAAGCTCTGGAAACACCATATATTTT.

The CDR3 coding sequence is TGTGCCAGCAGTCTCAGGACTAACCAAGAGACCCAGTACTTC. It encodes CASSLRTNQETQYF. The chain combines TRBV2 with TRBJ2-5; D might be TRBD2 (6 bases). The V gene's germline CDR1 is SNHLY and CDR2 FYNNEI. The ends were cut back, 5 bases at V and 0 bases at J, with 10 bases in the middle. The CDR3 runs to 14 residues.

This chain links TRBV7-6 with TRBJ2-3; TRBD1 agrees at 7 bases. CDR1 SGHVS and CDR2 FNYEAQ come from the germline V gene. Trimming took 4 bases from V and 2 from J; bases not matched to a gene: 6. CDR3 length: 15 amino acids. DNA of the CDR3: TGTGCCAGCAGCTCACAGGGGCCCACCACAGATACGCAGTATTTT. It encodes CASSSQGPTTDTQYF.

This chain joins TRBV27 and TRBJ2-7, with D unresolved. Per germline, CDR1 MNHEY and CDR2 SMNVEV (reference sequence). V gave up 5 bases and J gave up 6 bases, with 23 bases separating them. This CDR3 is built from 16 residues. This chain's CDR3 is CASSNGPASFWSEQYF. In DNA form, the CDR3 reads TGTGCCAGCAGTAATGGCCCAGCAAGTTTTTGGAGCGAGCAGTACTTC.

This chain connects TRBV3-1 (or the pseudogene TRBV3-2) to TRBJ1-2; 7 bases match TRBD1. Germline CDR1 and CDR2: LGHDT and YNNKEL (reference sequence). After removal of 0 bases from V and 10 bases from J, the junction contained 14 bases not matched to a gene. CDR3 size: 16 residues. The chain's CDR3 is CASSQEVGGIGIPYTF. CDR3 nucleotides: TGTGCCAGCAGCCAAGAAGTAGGGGGCATCGGAATCCCCTACACCTTC.

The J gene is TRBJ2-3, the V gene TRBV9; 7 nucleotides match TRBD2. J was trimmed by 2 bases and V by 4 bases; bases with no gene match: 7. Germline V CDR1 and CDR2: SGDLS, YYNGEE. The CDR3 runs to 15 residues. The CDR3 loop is CASSLWAGDTDTQYF. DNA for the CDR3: TGTGCCAGCAGCCTCTGGGCGGGGGACACAGATACGCAGTATTTT.

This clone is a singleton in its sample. The CDR3 nucleotides read TGTGCCAGCTCACGTAGGGAGCAGGATCGGCTCTTCAACACTGAAGCTTTCTTT. Its translation: CASSRREQDRLFNTEAFF. The rearrangement links TRBV9 to TRBJ1-1; D is ambiguous. There are 18 residues in the CDR3. V lost 7 bases, J lost 2 bases, and 27 bases lay in between. Germline CDR1 SGDLS, CDR2 YYNGEE.

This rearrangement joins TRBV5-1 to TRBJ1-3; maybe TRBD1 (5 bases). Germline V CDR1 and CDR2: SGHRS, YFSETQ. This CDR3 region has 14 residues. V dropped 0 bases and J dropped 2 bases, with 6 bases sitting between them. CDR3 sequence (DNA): TGCGCCAGCAGCTTGGGCAGGGCTGGAAACACCATATATTTT. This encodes CASSLGRAGNTIYF.

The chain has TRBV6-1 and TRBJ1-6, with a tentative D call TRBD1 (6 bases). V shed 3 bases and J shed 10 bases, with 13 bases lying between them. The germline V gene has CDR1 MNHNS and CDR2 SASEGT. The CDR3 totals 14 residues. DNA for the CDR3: TGTGCCAGCAGTGACGGGGCAGGGGAATCACCCCTCCACTTT. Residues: CASSDGAGESPLHF.

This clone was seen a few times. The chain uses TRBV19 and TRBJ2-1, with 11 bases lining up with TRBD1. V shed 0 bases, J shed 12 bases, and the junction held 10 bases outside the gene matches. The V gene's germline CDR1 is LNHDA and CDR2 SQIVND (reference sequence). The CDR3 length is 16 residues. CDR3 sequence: CASSIDFGTGGRRQFF. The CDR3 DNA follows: TGTGCCAGTAGTATAGACTTTGGGACAGGGGGTCGCAGGCAGTTCTTC.

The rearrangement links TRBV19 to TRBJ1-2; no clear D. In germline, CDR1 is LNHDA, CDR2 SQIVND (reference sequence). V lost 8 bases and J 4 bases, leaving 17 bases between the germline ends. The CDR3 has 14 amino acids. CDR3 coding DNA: TGTGCCAGTGGAGGGAGGAACAGTTTCTATGGCTACACCTTC. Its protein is CASGGRNSFYGYTF. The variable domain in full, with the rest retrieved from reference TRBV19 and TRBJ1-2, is DGGITQSPKYLFRKEGQNVTLSCEQNLNHDAMYWYRQDPGQGLRLIYYSQIVNDFQKGDIAEGYSVSREKKESFPLTVTSAQKNPTAFYLCASGGRNSFYGYTFGSGTRLTVV.

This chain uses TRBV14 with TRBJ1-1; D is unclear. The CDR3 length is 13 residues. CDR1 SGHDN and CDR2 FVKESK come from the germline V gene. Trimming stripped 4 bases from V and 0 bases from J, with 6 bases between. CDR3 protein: CASSPTVNTEAFF. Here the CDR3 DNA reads TGTGCCAGCAGCCCTACAGTGAACACTGAAGCTTTCTTT.

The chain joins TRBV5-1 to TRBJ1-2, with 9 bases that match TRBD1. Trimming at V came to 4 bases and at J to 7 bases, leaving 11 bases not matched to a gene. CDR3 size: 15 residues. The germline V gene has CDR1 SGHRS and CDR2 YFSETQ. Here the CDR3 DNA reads TGCGCCAGCAGCCCGGGACAGGGTGTAGGTGGTGGCTACACCTTC. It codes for CASSPGQGVGGGYTF.

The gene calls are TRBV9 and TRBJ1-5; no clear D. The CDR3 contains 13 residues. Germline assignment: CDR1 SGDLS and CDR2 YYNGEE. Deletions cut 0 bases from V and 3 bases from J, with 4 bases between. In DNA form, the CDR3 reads TGTGCCAGCAGCGTAGCAATCAATCAGCCCCAGCATTTT. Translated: CASSVAINQPQHF.

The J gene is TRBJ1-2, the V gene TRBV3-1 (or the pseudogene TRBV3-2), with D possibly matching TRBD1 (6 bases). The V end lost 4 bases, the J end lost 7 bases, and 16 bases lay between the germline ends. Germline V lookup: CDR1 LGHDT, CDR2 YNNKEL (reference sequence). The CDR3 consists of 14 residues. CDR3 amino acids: CASSPASRGGGYTF. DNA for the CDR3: TGTGCCAGCAGCCCCGCCTCTAGAGGGGGTGGCTACACCTTC.

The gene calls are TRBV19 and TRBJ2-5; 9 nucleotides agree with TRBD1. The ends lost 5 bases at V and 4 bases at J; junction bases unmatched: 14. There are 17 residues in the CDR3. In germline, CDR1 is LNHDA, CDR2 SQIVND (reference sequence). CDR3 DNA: TGTGCCAGTAGTTTGACAATATGGGGACAGGGCTTAGAGACCCAGTACTTC. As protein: CASSLTIWGQGLETQYF.

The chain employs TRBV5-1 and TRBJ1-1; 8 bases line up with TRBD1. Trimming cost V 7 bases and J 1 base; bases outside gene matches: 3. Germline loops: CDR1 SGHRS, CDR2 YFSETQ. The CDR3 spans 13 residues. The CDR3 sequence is CASGTGGNTEAFF. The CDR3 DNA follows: TGCGCCAGCGGGACAGGCGGGAACACTGAAGCTTTCTTT.

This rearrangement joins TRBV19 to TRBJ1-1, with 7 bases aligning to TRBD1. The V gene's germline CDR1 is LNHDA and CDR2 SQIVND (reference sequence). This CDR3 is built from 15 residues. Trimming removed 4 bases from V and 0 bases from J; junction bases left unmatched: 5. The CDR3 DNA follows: TGTGCCAGTAGTAAAACCGGGACAGTGAACACTGAAGCTTTCTTT. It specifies CASSKTGTVNTEAFF.

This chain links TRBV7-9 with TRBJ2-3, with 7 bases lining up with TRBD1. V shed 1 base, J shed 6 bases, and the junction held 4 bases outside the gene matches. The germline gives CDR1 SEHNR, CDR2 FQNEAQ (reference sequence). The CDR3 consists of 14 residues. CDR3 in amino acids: CASSLDRGRDTQYF. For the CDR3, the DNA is TGTGCCAGCAGCTTAGACAGGGGCAGGGATACGCAGTATTTT. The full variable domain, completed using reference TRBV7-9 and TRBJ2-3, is DTGVSQNPRHKITKRGQNVTFRCDPISEHNRLYWYRQTLGQGPEFLTYFQNEAQLEKSRLLSDRFSAERPKGSFSTLEIQRTEQGDSAMYLCASSLDRGRDTQYFGPGTRLTVL.

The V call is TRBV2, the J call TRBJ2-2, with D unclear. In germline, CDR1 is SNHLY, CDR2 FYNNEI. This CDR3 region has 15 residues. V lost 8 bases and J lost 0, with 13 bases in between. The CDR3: CASASTGPNTGELFF. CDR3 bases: TGTGCCAGCGCAAGTACGGGTCCGAACACCGGGGAGCTGTTTTTT.

The CDR3 is CASSPQRGRSSEAFF. The CDR3, as DNA: TGTGCCAGCTCACCACAAAGGGGTAGGAGTTCTGAAGCTTTCTTT. The chain carries TRBV18 and TRBJ1-1, with a tentative D call TRBD1 (5 bases). Trimming shortened V by 1 base and J by 6 bases, and 15 bases separated the two germline ends. The CDR3 length is 15 residues. Germline CDR1 and CDR2: KGHSH and LQKENI.

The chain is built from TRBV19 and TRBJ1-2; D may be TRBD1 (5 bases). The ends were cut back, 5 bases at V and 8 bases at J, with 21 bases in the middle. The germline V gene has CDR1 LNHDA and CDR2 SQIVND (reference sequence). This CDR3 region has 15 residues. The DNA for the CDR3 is TGTGCCAGTAGTCCTATTTTAGGAGGGACCCTCGGCTACACCTTC. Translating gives CASSPILGGTLGYTF.

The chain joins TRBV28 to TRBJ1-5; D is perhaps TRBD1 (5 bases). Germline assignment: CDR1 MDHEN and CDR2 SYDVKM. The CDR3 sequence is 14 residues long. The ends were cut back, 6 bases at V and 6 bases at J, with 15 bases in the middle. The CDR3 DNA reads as TGTGCCAGCAGCGGTCCAGGGAAGGTTCAGCCCCAGCATTTT. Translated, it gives CASSGPGKVQPQHF. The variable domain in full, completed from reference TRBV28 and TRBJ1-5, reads DVKVTQSSRYLVKRTGEKVFLECVQDMDHENMFWYRQDPGLGLRLIYFSYDVKMKEKGDIPEGYSVSREKKERFSLILESASTNQTSMYLCASSGPGKVQPQHFGDGTRLSIL.

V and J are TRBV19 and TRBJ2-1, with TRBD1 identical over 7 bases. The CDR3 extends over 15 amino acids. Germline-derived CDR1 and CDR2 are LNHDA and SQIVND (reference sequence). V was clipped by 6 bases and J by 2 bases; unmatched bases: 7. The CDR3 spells CASSHRQGPYNEQFF. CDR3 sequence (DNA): TGTGCCAGTAGCCACCGACAGGGACCCTACAATGAGCAGTTCTTC.

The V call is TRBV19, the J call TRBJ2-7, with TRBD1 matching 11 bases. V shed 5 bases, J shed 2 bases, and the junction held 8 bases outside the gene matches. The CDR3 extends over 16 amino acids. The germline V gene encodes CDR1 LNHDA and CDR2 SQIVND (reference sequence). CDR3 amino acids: CASSVLPGQGAYEQYF. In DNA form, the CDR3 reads TGTGCCAGTAGTGTCCTCCCGGGACAGGGGGCCTACGAGCAGTACTTC. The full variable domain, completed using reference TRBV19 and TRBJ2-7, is DGGITQSPKYLFRKEGQNVTLSCEQNLNHDAMYWYRQDPGQGLRLIYYSQIVNDFQKGDIAEGYSVSREKKESFPLTVTSAQKNPTAFYLCASSVLPGQGAYEQYFGPGTRLTVT.

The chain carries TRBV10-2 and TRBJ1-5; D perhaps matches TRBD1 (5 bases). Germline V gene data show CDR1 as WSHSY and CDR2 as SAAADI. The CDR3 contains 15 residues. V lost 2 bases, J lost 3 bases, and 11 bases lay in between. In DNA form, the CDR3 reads TGCGCCAGCAGTGAGCAGGGTGGCAACAATCAGCCCCAGCATTTT. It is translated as CASSEQGGNNQPQHF.

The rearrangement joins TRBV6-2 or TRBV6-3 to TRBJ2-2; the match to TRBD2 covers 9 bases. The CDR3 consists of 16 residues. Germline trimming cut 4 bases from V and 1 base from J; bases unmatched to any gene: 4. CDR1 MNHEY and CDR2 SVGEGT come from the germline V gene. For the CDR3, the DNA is TGTGCCAGCAGTTCGGCGGGAGGGAGGAACACCGGGGAGCTGTTTTTT. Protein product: CASSSAGGRNTGELFF.